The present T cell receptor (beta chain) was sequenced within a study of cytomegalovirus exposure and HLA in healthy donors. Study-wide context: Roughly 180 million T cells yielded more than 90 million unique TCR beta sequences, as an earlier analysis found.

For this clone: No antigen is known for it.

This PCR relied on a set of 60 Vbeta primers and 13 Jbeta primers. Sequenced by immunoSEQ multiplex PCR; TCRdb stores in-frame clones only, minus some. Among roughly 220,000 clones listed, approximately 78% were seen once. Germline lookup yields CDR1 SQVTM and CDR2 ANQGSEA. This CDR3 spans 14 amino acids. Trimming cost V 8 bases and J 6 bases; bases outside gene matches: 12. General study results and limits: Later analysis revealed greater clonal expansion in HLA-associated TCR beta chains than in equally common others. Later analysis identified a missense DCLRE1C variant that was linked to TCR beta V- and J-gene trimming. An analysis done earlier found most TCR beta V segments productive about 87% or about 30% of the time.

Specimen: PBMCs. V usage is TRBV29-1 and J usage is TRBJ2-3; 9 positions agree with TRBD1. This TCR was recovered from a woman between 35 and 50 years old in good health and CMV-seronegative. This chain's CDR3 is CSSPGDRVSDTQYF. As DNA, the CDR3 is TGCAGCTCCCCGGGGGACAGGGTATCTGATACGCAGTATTTT.